The T cell receptor beta chain described here comes from a study of beta chain features in type 1 diabetes. Expressed TCRB transcripts were sequenced after all isolated RNA was converted to cDNA. Naive, central memory and regulatory T cell samples averaged approximately 3.8 million reads. Only in-frame clones appear in the TCRdb table, and some are missing; sequencing was by immunoSEQ multiplex PCR. In the table there are roughly 400,000 clones, about 15% of which are singletons. This CDR3 has 12 amino acids. A few counts support this clone. Its antigen is not identified. A sort by CD45RO/CCR7/CD25/CD127/CD95/CD27 yielded CD4+ naive, central memory, regulatory and stem cell-like memory cells. Once sorted, every population was more than 98% pure. Study outcomes and limitations: In comparison with healthy donors, patients had naive, central memory and Treg TCRB repertoires that appeared more similar.

Material for sequencing was naive CD4+ T cells from blood. This TCR came from a woman younger than 30 in good health. The V gene is TRBV21-1, the J gene TRBJ1-2; TRBD1 is the table's D call and was not checked against the DNA. TRBV21-1 is termed a pseudogene. This CDR3 is CASSPSGGGYTF. CDR3 bases: TGTGCCAGCAGCCCCTCAGGGGGCGGCTACACCTTC.